The clone carrying this T cell receptor beta chain was picked up a small number of times. Its antigen remains unknown. The CDR3 end shows no conserved phenylalanine or tryptophan, and so a read error is likely. The DNA is left out, because the CDR3 cannot be placed on it with certainty; the CDR3 is given as TCRdb lists it. This record belongs to a study of identical twins. In germline, CDR1 is SGHTA, CDR2 FQGNSA. The CDR3 is 12 amino acids in total, end residues counted. Study-wide points: Twin-shared out-of-frame alpha sequences were enriched for low generation probability.

Each donor was a healthy Caucasian. Addition of a universal primer site occurred through template switching, and cDNA carried unique molecular identifiers. TCRdb used MiXCR to reprocess the 5' RACE reads, holding one entry per CDR3 protein. Found here are fewer than 250,000 distinct CDR3 sequences, 15% of them singletons; the top ten hold over 35%. The sample also formed part of further work on T cells expressing NK-cell markers. That work adds: Just one sequenced donor of eight was HCMV-seronegative, while seven were seropositive.

This sequence joins TRBV7-2 and TRBJ1-2; the table names TRBD1, a call not compared with the DNA. Specimen: CD8+ T cells sorted from blood. The TCR was taken from a woman aged 18-29 years in good health. The CDR3 here is CASSLPGQEPLI.